This T cell receptor beta chain was identified during a study of shared clonotypes between healthy human individuals (dated by TCRdb to the early 2020s). Describing the broader study: A couple of women and a few men aged 18 to 49 years were included in the cohort. Per donor, three plates each were used for CD4 naive and CD4 memory, two for CD8 naive, and one for CD8 memory. To estimate repertoire size and how much clonotype sharing occurs between individuals, the study deeply sequenced the blood TCR repertoires of about five healthy adults. To increase sequencing depth and limit assay-specific biases, TCR repertoire library preparation and sequencing were carried out by different laboratories using diverse techniques. Each donor's leukapheresis produced roughly between roughly 0.85 and 10 billion PBMCs.

V and J are truncated by 0 bases and 1 base respectively, leaving an intervening sequence of 9 bases. Measured from the cysteine to the phenylalanine, the CDR3 is 16 residues long. Only the CDR3 DNA stays, 48 bases, in frame from base 1. The germline V gene supplies CDR1 MNHEY and CDR2 SVGAGI. Results and caveats for the whole study, not just this receptor: Compared with non-shared clonotypes, the clonotypes found in all four sorted-subset donors had higher generation probabilities. Naive subsets generally had larger estimated clonotype richness than memory subsets did. Sampling was limited to blood, and TCR repertoires in tissue likely differ from TCR repertoires in blood. Roughly 5.2% of naive CD4, around 4% of naive CD8, 2.3% of memory CD4, and 0.4% of memory CD8 clonotypes were shared across several donors. Because the study included only a small number of donors, the genetic and exposure-history diversity represented was limited. Pairwise subsampling indicated that sequencing depth was expected to affect the degree of clonotype sharing among donors. Rarefaction of sorted-subset datasets indicated incomplete sequencing despite the large sequencing depth.

On this clone: Its target antigen remains unknown. No quality values exist for individual bases; no much larger clone is one base distant. Other DNA sequences of this sample code for an identical CDR3.

TCR CDR3 regions were amplified from genomic DNA by multiplex PCR using the deep immunoSEQ assay. Extracted genomic DNA from each cell subset was spread evenly across all wells of several immunoSEQ 96-well plates, with each plate serving as a replicate. For sorted subsets, each replicate PCR was loaded with about 200 ng genomic DNA, equivalent to 30,000 or so T cell genomes. Purified libraries were measured with a Qubit 3.0 fluorometer, size-checked on a Bioanalyzer 2100, and measured again with the KAPA Library Quantification kit. Every immunoSEQ 96-well plate was sequenced on a dedicated single-read 150-cycle Illumina NextSeq 550 flow cell. Under the source paper's analysis protocol: Because only junctional sequences without quality scores were contained in the immunoSEQ output, filtering matching that applied to full-length reads could not be performed. Sequences were annotated with PyIR, a Python wrapper for IgBLAST v1.9, using IMGT germline references to assign V/J genes and CDR3. Any read was removed if the V/J assignment was weak (E-value above 1e-6), the CDR3 was missing, or the read contained stop codons, out-of-frame junctions, or ambiguous translated residues. V3J clonotypes were defined as sequences sharing an identical inferred V gene, J gene, and CDR3 amino acid sequence. Percentage overlap between repertoires was computed as shared unique clonotypes divided by the size of the smaller repertoire. RTK rarefaction, the Chao1 estimator, and Recon v2.1 estimates of unobserved clonotypes were used to assess repertoire richness. OLGA was used to compute generation probabilities for all TCRbeta clonotypes that the gDNA method yielded from a handful of donors. TCRdb holds this immuneACCESS table with in-frame rearrangements only. Some clones are missing; in checked studies, unresolved V genes explain under half, and the rest has no known cause. From that table come the V and J calls and clone size; the DNA was used to work out D and trimming. The sample profile shows roughly 1,800,000 clones; about 94% of them were found once. The ten largest account for 1.2% of the sample.

CD8 naive samples consisted of CD45RO-negative cells that were positively selected for CCR7, yielding a CD45RA+CCR7+ population without TemRA cells. Donors were healthy HIV-negative adults with no recently reported acute infections or vaccinations. Every donor was a Caucasian adult living in Nashville, Tennessee, USA. Blood was collected by leukapheresis, and PBMCs were isolated by Ficoll-Histopaque density gradient centrifugation and then cryopreserved in liquid nitrogen vapor phase. Purity and quantity of every magnetically sorted T cell population were checked by analytical flow cytometry. Genomic DNA was isolated from every sorted fraction and measured by UV absorbance on a Nanodrop 2000c.

The V and J genes are TRBV6-5 and TRBJ2-2; the D gene cannot be resolved reliably. The sample taken for sequencing was naive CD8+ T cells sorted from blood. According to the study, the label for this sample's cell subset or site signals: CD45RA+CCR7+. The sequence was obtained from a man aged 18 to 29 in good health. In nucleotides, the sequence is TGTGCCAGCAGTTACTCGATTGGAGAGAACACCGGGGAGCTGTTTTTT. Its protein product is CASSYSIGENTGELFF.